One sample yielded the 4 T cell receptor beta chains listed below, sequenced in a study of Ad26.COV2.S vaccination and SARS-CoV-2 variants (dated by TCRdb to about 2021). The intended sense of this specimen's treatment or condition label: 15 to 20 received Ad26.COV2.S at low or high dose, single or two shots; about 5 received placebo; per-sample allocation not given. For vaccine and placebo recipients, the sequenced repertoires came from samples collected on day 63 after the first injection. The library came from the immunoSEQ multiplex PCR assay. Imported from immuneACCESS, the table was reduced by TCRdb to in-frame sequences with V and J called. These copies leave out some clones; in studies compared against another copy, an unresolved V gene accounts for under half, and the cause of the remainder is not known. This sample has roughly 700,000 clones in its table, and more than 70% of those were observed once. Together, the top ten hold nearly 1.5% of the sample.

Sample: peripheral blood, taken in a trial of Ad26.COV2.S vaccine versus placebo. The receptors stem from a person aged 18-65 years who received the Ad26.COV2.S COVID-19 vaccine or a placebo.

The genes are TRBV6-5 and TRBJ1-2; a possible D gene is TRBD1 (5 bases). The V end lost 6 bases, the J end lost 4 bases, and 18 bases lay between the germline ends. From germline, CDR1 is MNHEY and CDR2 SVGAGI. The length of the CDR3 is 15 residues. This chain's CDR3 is CASRPPGTSGYGYTF. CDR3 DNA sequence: TGTGCCAGCAGACCTCCGGGGACGTCTGGCTATGGCTACACCTTC.

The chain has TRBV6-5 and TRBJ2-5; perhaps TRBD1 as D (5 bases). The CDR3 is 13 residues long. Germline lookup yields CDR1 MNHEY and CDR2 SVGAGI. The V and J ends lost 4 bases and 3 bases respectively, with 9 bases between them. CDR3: CASSSGWKETQYF. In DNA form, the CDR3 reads TGTGCCAGCAGTTCAGGGTGGAAAGAGACCCAGTACTTC.

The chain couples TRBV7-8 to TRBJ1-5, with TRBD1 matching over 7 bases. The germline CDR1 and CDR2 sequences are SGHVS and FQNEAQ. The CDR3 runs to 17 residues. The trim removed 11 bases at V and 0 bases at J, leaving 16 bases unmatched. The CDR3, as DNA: TGTGCCTCCAGGGGGGGTCCCTCGCTGTATAGCAATCAGCCCCAGCATTTT. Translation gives CASRGGPSLYSNQPQHF.

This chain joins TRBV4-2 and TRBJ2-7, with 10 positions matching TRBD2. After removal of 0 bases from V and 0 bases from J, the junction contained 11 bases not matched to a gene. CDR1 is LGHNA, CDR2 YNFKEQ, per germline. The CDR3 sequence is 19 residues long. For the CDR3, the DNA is TGTGCCAGCAGCCAAGATCGGACTAGCGGCAGATTGGTCTCCTACGAGCAGTACTTC. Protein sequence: CASSQDRTSGRLVSYEQYF.